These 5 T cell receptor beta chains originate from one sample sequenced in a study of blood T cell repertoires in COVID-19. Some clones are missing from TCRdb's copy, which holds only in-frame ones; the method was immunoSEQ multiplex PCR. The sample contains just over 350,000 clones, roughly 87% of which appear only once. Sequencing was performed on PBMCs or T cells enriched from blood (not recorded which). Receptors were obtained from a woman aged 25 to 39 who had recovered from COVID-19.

Here the CDR3 reads CASSLGEAFF. CDR3 in DNA: TGTGCCAGCAGTTTAGGGGAGGCTTTCTTT. This sequence joins TRBV28 and TRBJ1-1; D is unresolved. CDR1 is MDHEN and CDR2 is SYDVKM in the germline V gene. The CDR3 totals 10 residues. Between the trimmed V and J ends, which lost 2 bases and 11 bases, there was a span of 6 bases. Full variable domain (rest looked up from reference TRBV28 and TRBJ1-1): DVKVTQSSRYLVKRTGEKVFLECVQDMDHENMFWYRQDPGLGLRLIYFSYDVKMKEKGDIPEGYSVSREKKERFSLILESASTNQTSMYLCASSLGEAFFGQGTRLTVV.

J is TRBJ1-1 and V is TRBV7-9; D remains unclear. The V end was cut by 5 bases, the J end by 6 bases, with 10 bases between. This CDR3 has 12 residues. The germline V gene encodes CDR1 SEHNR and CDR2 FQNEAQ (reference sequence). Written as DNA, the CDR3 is TGTGCCAGCAGCCCCGGGGTCCCTGAAGCTTTCTTT. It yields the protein CASSPGVPEAFF.

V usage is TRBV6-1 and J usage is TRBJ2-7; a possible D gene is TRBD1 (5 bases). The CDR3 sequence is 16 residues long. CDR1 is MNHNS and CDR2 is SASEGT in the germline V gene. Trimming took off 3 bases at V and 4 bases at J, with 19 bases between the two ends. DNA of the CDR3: TGTGCCAGCAGTGATTGGTATAAGTCGCAGGGATACGAGCAGTACTTC. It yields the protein CASSDWYKSQGYEQYF.

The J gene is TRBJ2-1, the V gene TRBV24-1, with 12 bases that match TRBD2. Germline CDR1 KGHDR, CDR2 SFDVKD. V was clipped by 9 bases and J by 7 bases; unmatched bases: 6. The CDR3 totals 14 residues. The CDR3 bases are TGTGCCACCTCTTCTAGCGGGAGGGCAAATGAGCAGTTCTTC. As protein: CATSSSGRANEQFF.

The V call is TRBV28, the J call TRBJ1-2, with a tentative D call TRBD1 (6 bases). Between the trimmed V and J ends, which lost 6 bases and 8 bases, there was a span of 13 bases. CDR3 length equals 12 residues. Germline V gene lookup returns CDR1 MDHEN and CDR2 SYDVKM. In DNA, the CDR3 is TGTGCCAGCAGATCTTACAGGGTCGGCTACACCTTC. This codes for CASRSYRVGYTF.